This entry describes one T cell receptor beta chain. This sample is drawn from a study of T-cell reconstitution after alpha-beta-depleted transplantation in children. Trimming took 8 bases from V and 5 from J; bases not matched to a gene: 11. There are 16 residues in the CDR3. Per the germline V gene, CDR1 is SNHLY and CDR2 is FYNNEI. Using unique molecular identifiers, the investigators prepared the TCRbeta library. TCRdb used MiXCR to reprocess the PCR reads, holding one entry per CDR3 protein. The table includes some 500,000 distinct CDR3 sequences, around 19% detected once. The specimen comprised PBMCs from the stem cell graft donor, sampled from the stem cell graft. The rearrangement links TRBV2 to TRBJ1-5; 11 bases fit TRBD1. This receptor was obtained from a human donor who donated a stem cell graft to a child with acute lymphoblastic leukemia. The chain's CDR3 is CASGGWDRGLDQPQHF. CDR3 in DNA: TGTGCCAGCGGTGGCTGGGACAGGGGGTTGGATCAGCCCCAGCATTTT. The entire variable domain, with the rest obtained from reference TRBV2 and TRBJ1-5, is as follows: EPEVTQTPSHQVTQMGQEVILRCVPISNHLYFYWYRQILGQKVEFLVSFYNNEISEKSEIFDDQFSVERPDGSNFTLKIRSTKLEDSAMYFCASGGWDRGLDQPQHFGDGTRLSIL.